Listed below are T cell receptor beta chains from one sample, sequenced in a study of glioma-infiltrating T cells. TCRdb analysed the multiplex PCR reads with MiXCR anew, one entry per CDR3 protein. The data contain fewer than 200,000 distinct CDR3 sequences, 30% to 40% of them seen just once; the ten biggest clones take up 20%. Input material: glioma tissue, nonneoplastic brain tissue, or PBMCs (not recorded which). These receptors all come from a human donor with low-grade glioma or glioblastoma, undergoing nonglioma brain surgery, or in good health (not recorded which). The CDR3 runs from the conserved cysteine through the conserved F or W. Fields, in order: J gene, D gene, V gene, clone size, CDR3 DNA, CDR3 protein. D genes are given only for firm matches. Expanded clones get a size class; other rows say once, few or many, or leave the size out.

TRBJ2-1,.,TRBV4-1,.,TGCTCCAGCAGCCAACCTTTCATCCCCTCCCCTAGCTCCTACAATGAGCAGTTCTTC,CSSSQPFIPSPSSYNEQFF
TRBJ1-1,.,TRBV27,.,TGTGCCCGCATTTTCCCTCCAGGAGGGGCATGCCTCGTCGCTGACGCTTTCTTT,CARIFPPGGACLVADAFF
TRBJ2-1,TRBD1,TRBV18,many,TGTGCCAGCTCATCGTCCGGGACAGGGGGCTACAATGAGCAGTTCTTC,CASSSSGTGGYNEQFF
TRBJ2-7,TRBD1,TRBV18,many,TGTGCCAGCTCACCAGATCAGGGGGCGTACGAGCAGTACTTC,CASSPDQGAYEQYF
TRBJ2-2,.,TRBV6-1,many,TGTGCCAGCAGTGAAGACGAAGCGTCGGGCGGGGAGCTGTTTTTT,CASSEDEASGGELFF
TRBJ2-3,.,TRBV20-1,many,TGCAGTGCTAGGTTGGGGGGCACAGATACGCAGTATTTT,CSARLGGTDTQYF
TRBJ1-5,.,TRBV5-1,few,TGCGCCAGCAGCTTTGCCCAGCATTTT,CASSFAQHF
TRBJ2-7,.,TRBV29-1,few,TGCAGCGTTGAGGTGCAGGGGTACGAGCAGTACTTC,CSVEVQGYEQYF
TRBJ2-5,.,TRBV3-1,many,TGTGCCAGCAGCCAAGGGGTGAAGGAGACCCAGTACTTC,CASSQGVKETQYF
TRBJ2-7,.,TRBV9,few,TGTGCCAGCAGCGTAGGGACGGCCACCTACGAGCAGTACTTC,CASSVGTATYEQYF
TRBJ2-3,TRBD2,TRBV6-2/TRBV6-3,many,TGTGCCAGCAGATACCTAGCGGGAGAGACAGATACGCAGTATTTT,CASRYLAGETDTQYF
TRBJ2-5,.,TRBV11-2,.,TGTGCCAGCGGGCGGGTACCGGGACGGCAAGAGGCCCAGTACTTC,CASGRVPGRQEAQYF
TRBJ2-7,TRBD2,TRBV3-1,few,TGTGCCAGCAGCCAAGACTCGGGAGGCAGTTCCTACGAGCAGTACTTC,CASSQDSGGSSYEQYF
TRBJ1-1,TRBD1,TRBV5-1,.,TGCGCTAGCAGCCAGGGGGTGGACACTGAAGCTTTCTTT,CASSQGVDTEAFF
TRBJ1-4,TRBD1,TRBV5-1,few,TGCGCCAGCAGCGCCGGACAGGGCAATGAAAAACTGTTTTTT,CASSAGQGNEKLFF
TRBJ2-2,.,TRBV4-1,few,TGCGCCAGCAGCCCAAGGGGTCGGGAACTTAACACCGGGGAGCTGTTTTTT,CASSPRGRELNTGELFF
TRBJ2-1,TRBD1,TRBV6-1,.,TGTGCCAGTAGTATGTACAGGGGCACCAATGAGCAGTTC,CASSMYRGTNEQF
TRBJ2-7,TRBD2,TRBV9,.,TGTGCCAGCAGCGCAGGGACTAGCGGTCTTTACGAGCAGTACTTC,CASSAGTSGLYEQYF
TRBJ2-5,.,TRBV4-2,many,TGTGCCAGCAGCCAAGAACTTACCCAAGAGACCCAGTACTTC,CASSQELTQETQYF
TRBJ2-1,TRBD1,TRBV3-1,once,TGTGCCAGCAGGGGACCGGGACAGAACTCCTACGAGCAGTTCTTC,CASRGPGQNSYEQFF
TRBJ2-7,.,TRBV18,.,TGTGCCAGCTCACTTGCCAGGACTCCCTTTCTTGAGCAGTACTTC,CASSLARTPFLEQYF
TRBJ2-7,.,TRBV20-1,many,TGCAGTGCCATGAAACCTCAACCTAGCTTAACCTACGAGCAGTACTTC,CSAMKPQPSLTYEQYF
TRBJ2-7,TRBD2,TRBV20-1,many,TGCAGTGCTAGAGATACCCTGTCTAGCGGTCCCTACGAGCAGTACTTC,CSARDTLSSGPYEQYF
TRBJ1-4,TRBD1,TRBV11-2,few,TGTGCCAGCAGCCAGACAGGGGGCAGTGAAAAACTGTTTTTT,CASSQTGGSEKLFF
TRBJ2-1,.,TRBV5-1,once,TGCGCCTGCAGCTTGGAAGGAGGCAATGAGCAGTTCTTC,CACSLEGGNEQFF
TRBJ2-4,.,TRBV27,.,TGTGCCAGCAGTGACTTCGACAGATACTATCAGCCCCAGTACTTC,CASSDFDRYYQPQYF
TRBJ2-7,.,TRBV5-1,many,TGCGCCAGCGCCCTCACGCGCGAGCAGTACTTC,CASALTREQYF
TRBJ2-3,.,TRBV2,.,TGTGCCATCAGTGGTCAGTCAGATACGCAGTATTTT,CAISGQSDTQYF
TRBJ2-1,TRBD2,TRBV7-2,many,TGTGCCAGCAGCCGATGGGCTAGCGGGAGTCCTACGGGACTGAGGGGGTACAATGAGCAGTTCTTC,CASSRWASGSPTGLRGYNEQFF
TRBJ2-5,TRBD2,TRBV4-1,few,TGCGCCAGCAGCCAAGCCAGCCTAGCGGGGACCCCGTACCAAGAGACCCAGTACTTC,CASSQASLAGTPYQETQYF
TRBJ2-2,.,TRBV7-2,many,TGTGCCAGCAGCTTAATCTGGAACACCGGGGAGCTGTTTTTT,CASSLIWNTGELFF
TRBJ2-7,TRBD2,TRBV20-1,many,TGCAGTGCTAGAATAGCGGGAAACTACGAGCAGTACTTC,CSARIAGNYEQYF
TRBJ2-7,.,TRBV6-2/TRBV6-3,.,TGTGCCAGCGGGTCTTACACCTACGAGCAGTACTTC,CASGSYTYEQYF
TRBJ2-7,TRBD2,TRBV6-5,many,TGTGCCAGCAGTTACGGGTCCGGACGGGAGGGATACGAGCAGTACTTC,CASSYGSGREGYEQYF
TRBJ2-2,.,TRBV7-6,.,TGTGCCAGCAGCTGGACATGGTCGGCGGGGGAGCTGTTTTTT,CASSWTWSAGELFF
TRBJ1-1,TRBD1,TRBV2,.,TGTGCCAGCAGTGCCCAGGGGGCAAACACTGAAGCTTTCTTT,CASSAQGANTEAFF
TRBJ1-2,.,TRBV5-4,.,TGTGCCAGCAGCCCCGGGACAACTATGGCCCTAGGGCATGGCTACACCTTC,CASSPGTTMALGHGYTF
TRBJ2-1,TRBD2,TRBV20-1,many,TGCAGTGCTAGCGGGCCGGGACTAGCGGGGACTAATGAGCAGTTCTTC,CSASGPGLAGTNEQFF
TRBJ2-1,.,TRBV2,many,TGTGCCAGCGGTAGTTGGGGAGAGAGCTCCTACAATGAGCAGTTCTTC,CASGSWGESSYNEQFF
TRBJ1-5,.,TRBV19,.,TGTGCCAGTCTGGTAGGCAATCAGCCCCAGCATTTT,CASLVGNQPQHF
TRBJ2-7,.,TRBV12-3/TRBV12-4,many,TGTGCCAGCAGTTTTGGGCAGGGCAGCGAGCAGTACTTC,CASSFGQGSEQYF
TRBJ1-2,.,TRBV29-1,.,TGCAGCGTTGACGGCGGAAACTATGGCTACACCTTC,CSVDGGNYGYTF
TRBJ2-3,TRBD1,TRBV5-1,.,TGCGCCAGCAGCGAAGACAGGGTTGCAGATACGCAGTATTTT,CASSEDRVADTQYF
TRBJ1-4,.,TRBV29-1,.,TGCAGCGTTTTACGGGGACGCGAAAAACTGTTTTTT,CSVLRGREKLFF
TRBJ1-1,TRBD1,TRBV20-1,.,TGCAGTGCTCAGGACAGGGCTCCAAACACTGAAGCTTTCTTT,CSAQDRAPNTEAFF
TRBJ1-1,.,TRBV5-1,few,TGCGCCAGCAGCTTGCGTGGGACAAACTCTCGGGGACTGGTGGGGGGGCTTTTGGACACTGAAGCTTTCTTT,CASSLRGTNSRGLVGGLLDTEAFF
TRBJ1-1,.,TRBV6-2/TRBV6-3,.,TGTGCCAGCAGGCCCCGGGGGGAAGGCCCTGAAGCTTCCTTT,CASRPRGEGPEASF
TRBJ1-3,.,TRBV18,many,TGTGCCAGCTCACTCCCCCAACGCACCATATATTTT,CASSLPQRTIYF
TRBJ1-2,.,TRBV14,.,TGTGCCAGCAGCCAAGGACGGTTCTATGGCTACACCTTC,CASSQGRFYGYTF
TRBJ2-7,.,TRBV5-6,.,TGTGCCAGCAGCTTGGGAGGGTACTACGAGCAGTACTTC,CASSLGGYYEQYF
TRBJ2-7,TRBD2,TRBV20-1,many,TGCAGTGCCCGTTTAGCTAGCGGGAGTAACCACGAGCAGTACTTC,CSARLASGSNHEQYF
TRBJ2-1,.,TRBV6-2/TRBV6-3,many,TGTGCCAGCAGTTACTCGCCCACAAACGAGCAGTTCTTC,CASSYSPTNEQFF